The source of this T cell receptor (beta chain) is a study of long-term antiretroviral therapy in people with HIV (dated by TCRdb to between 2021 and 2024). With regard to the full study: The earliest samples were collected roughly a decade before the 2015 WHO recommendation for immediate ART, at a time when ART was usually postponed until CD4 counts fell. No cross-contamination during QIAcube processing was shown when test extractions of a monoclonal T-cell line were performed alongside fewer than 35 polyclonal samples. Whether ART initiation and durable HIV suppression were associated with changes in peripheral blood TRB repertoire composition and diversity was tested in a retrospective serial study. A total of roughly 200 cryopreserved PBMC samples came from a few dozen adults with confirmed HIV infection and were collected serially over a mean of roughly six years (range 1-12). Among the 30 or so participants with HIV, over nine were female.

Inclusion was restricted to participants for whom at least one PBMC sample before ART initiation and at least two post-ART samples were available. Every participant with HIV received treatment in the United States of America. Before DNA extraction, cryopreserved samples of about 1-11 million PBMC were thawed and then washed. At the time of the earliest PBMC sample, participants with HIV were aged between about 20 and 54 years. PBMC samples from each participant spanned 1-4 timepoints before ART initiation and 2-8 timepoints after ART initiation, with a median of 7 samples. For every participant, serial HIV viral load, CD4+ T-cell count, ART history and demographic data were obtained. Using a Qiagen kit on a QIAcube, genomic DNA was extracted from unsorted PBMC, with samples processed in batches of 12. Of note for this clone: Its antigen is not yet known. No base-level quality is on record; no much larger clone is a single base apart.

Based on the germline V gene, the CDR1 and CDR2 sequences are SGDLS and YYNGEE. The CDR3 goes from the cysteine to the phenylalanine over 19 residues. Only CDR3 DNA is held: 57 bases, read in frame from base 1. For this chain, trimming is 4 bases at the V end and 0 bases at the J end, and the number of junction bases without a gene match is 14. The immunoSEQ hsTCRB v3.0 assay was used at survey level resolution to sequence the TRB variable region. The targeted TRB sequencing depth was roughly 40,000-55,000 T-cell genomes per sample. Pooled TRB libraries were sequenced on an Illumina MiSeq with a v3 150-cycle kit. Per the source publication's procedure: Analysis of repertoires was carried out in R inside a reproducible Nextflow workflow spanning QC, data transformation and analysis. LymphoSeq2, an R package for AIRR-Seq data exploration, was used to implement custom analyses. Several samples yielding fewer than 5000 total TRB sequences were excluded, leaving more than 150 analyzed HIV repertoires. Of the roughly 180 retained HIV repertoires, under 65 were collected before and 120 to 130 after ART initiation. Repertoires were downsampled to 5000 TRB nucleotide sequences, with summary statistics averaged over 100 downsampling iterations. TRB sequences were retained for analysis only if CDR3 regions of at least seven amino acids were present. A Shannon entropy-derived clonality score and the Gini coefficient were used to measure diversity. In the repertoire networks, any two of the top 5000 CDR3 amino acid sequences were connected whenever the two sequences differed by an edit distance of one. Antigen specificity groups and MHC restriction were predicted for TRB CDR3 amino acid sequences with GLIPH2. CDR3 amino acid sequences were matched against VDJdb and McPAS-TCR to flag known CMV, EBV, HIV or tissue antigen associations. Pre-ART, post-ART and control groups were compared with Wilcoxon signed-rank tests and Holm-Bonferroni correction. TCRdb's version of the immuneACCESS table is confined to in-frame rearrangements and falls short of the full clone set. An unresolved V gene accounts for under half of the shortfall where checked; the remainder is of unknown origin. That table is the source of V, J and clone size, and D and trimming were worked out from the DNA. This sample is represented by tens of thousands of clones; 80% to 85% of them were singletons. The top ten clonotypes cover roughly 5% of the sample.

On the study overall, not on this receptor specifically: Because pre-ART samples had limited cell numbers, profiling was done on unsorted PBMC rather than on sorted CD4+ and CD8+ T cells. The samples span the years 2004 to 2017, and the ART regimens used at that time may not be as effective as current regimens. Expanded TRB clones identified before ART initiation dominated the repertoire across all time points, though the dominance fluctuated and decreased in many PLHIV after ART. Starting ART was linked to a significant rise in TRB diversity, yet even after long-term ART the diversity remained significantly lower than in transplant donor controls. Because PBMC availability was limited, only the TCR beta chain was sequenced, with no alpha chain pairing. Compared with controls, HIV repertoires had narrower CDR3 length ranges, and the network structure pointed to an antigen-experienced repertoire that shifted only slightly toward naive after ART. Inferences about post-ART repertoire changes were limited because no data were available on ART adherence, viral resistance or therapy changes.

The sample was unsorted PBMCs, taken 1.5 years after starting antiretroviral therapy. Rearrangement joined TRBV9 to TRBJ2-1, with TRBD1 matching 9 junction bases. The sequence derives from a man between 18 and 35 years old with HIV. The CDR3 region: CASSPIRDRASSSYNEQFF. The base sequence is TGTGCCAGCAGCCCAATCCGGGACAGGGCCTCGAGCTCCTACAATGAGCAGTTCTTC.